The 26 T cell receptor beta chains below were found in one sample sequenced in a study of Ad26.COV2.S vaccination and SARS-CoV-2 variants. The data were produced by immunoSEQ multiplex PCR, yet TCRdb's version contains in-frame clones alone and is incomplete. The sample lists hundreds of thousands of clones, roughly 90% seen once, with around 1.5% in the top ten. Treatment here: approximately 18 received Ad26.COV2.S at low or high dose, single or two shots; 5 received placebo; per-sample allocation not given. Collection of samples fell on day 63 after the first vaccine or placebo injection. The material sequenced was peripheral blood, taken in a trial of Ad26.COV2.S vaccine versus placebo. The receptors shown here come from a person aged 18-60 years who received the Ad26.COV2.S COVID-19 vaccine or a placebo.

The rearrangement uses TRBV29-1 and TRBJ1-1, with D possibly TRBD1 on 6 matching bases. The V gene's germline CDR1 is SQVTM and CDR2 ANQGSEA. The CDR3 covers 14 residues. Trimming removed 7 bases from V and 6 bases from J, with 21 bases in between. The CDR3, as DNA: TGCAGCGCCGCCCCGGACAGTAGGCAGTCTGAAGCTTTCTTT. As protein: CSAAPDSRQSEAFF.

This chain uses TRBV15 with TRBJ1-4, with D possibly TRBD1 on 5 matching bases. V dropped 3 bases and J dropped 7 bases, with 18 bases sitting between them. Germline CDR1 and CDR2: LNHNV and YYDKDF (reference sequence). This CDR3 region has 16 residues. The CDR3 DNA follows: TGTGCCACCAGCAGCCCCCGCGGGGGGGTCCGTGAAAAACTGTTTTTT. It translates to CATSSPRGGVREKLFF.

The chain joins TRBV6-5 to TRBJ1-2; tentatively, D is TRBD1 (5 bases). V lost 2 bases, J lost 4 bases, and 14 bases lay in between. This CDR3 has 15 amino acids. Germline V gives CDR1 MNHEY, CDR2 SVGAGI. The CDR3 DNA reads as TGTGCCAGCAGTTACAATGACAGAACACCCTATGGCTACACCTTC. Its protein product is CASSYNDRTPYGYTF.

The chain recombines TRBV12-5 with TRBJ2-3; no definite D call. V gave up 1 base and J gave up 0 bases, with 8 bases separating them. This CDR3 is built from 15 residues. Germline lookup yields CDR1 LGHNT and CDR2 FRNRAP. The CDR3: CASGLGTTSTDTQYF. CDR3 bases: TGTGCTAGTGGTTTGGGGACGACTAGCACAGATACGCAGTATTTT.

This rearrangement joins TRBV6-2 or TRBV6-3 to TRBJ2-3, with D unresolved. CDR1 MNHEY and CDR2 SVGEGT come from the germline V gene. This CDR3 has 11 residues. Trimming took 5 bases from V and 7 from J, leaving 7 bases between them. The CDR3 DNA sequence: TGTGCCAGCAGTGTTGGTTATACGCAGTATTTT. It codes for CASSVGYTQYF.

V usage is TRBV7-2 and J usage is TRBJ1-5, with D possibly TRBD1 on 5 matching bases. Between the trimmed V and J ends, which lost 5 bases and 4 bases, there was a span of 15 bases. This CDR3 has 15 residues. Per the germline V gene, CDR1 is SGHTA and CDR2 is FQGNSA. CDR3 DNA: TGTGCCAGCAGCCCACAGTTGGGGGGGAATCAGCCCCAGCATTTT. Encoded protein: CASSPQLGGNQPQHF.

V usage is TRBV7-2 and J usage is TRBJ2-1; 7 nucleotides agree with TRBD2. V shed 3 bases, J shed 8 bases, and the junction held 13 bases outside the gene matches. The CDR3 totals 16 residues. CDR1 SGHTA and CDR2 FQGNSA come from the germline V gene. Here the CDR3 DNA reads TGTGCCAGCAGCTTCAGCGGGGAGCGTCCCCTCGATGAGCAGTTCTTC. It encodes CASSFSGERPLDEQFF.

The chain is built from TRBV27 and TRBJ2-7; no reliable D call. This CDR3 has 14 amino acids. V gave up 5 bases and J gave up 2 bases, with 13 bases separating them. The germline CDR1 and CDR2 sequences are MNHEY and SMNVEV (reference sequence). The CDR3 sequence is CASSPSRGTYEQYF. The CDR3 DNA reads TGTGCCAGCAGTCCCTCCCGCGGAACCTACGAGCAGTACTTC.

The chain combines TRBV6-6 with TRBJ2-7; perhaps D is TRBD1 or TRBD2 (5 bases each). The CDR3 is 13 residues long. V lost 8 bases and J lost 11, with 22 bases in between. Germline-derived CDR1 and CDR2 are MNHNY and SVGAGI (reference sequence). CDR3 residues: CASEYSTGTDKYF. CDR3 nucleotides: TGTGCCAGCGAGTACTCCACCGGGACGGACAAGTACTTC.

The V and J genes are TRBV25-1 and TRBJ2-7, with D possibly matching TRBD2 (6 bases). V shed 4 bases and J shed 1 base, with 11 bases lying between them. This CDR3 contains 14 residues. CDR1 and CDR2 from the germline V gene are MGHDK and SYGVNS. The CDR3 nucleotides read TGTGCCAGCAGTGCAAGGAGGGGTTCCTACGAGCAGTACTTC. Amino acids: CASSARRGSYEQYF.

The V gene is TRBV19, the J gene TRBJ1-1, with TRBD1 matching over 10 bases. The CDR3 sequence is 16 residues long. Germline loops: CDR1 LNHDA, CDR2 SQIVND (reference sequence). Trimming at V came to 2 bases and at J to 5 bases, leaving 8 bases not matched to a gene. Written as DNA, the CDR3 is TGTGCCAGTAGTATATATGGACAGGGGGTAGGGACTGAAGCTTTCTTT. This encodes CASSIYGQGVGTEAFF.

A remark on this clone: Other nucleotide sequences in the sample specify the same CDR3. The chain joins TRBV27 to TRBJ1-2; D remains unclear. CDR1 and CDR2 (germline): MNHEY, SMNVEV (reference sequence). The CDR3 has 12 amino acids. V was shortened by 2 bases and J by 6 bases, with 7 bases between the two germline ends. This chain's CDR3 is CASSLKGNGYTF. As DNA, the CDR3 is TGTGCCAGCAGTTTAAAAGGGAATGGCTACACCTTC.

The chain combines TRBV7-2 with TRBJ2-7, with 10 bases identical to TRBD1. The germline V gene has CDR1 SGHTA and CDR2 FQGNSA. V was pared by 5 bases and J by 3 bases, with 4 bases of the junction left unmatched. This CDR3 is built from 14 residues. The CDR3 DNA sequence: TGTGCCAGCAGCACCTGGACAGGGGGCTACGAGCAGTACTTC. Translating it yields CASSTWTGGYEQYF.

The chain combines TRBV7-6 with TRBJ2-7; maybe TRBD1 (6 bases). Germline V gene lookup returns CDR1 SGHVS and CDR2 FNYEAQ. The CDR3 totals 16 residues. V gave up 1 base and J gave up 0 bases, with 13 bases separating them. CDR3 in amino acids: CASSLGTDFSSYEQYF. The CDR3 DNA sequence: TGTGCCAGCAGCTTAGGGACAGATTTCAGCTCCTACGAGCAGTACTTC.

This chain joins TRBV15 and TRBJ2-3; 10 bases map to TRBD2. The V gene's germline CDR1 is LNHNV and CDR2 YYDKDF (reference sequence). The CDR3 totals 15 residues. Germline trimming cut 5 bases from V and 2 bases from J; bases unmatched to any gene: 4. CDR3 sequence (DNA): TGTGCCACCAGCGCAAGCGGGGGGGCCACAGATACGCAGTATTTT. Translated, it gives CATSASGGATDTQYF.

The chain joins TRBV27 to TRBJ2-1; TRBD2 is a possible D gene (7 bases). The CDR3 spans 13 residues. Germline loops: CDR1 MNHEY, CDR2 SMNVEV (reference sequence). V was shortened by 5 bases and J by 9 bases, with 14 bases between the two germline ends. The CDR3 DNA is TGTGCCAGCAGTCTACCGGGGGGCGGTGAGCAGTTCTTC. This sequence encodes CASSLPGGGEQFF.

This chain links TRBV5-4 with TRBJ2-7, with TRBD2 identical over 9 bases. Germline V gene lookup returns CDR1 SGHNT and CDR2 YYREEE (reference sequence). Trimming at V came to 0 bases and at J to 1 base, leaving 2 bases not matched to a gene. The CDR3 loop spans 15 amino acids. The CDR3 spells CASSLGGRGSYEQYF. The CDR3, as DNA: TGTGCCAGCAGCTTGGGCGGGAGGGGTTCCTACGAGCAGTACTTC.

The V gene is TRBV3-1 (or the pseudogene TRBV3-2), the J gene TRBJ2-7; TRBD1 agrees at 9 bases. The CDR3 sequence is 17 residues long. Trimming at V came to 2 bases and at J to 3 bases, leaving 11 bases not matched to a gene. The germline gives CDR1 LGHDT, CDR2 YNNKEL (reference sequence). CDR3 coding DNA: TGTGCCAGCAGCCAACCGGCCGGGACAGGGAGCTACTACGAGCAGTACTTC. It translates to CASSQPAGTGSYYEQYF.

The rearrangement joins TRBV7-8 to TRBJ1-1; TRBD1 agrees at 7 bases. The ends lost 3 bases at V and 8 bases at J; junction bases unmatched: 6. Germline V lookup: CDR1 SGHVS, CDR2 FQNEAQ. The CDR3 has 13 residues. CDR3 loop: CASSFRRDSEAFF. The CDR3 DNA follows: TGTGCCAGCAGCTTTAGGAGGGACAGCGAAGCTTTCTTT.

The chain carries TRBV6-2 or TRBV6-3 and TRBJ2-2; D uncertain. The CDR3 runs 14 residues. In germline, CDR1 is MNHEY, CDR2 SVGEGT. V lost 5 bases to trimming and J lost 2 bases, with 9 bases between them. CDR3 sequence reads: CASSPRGNTGELFF. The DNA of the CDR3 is TGTGCCAGCAGTCCCCGAGGCAACACCGGGGAGCTGTTTTTT.

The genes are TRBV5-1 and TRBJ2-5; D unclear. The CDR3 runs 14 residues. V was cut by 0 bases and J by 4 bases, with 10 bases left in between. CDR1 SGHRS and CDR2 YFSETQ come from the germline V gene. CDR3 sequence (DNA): TGCGCCAGCAGCTTGGTTCCGGGTGGAGAGACCCAGTACTTC. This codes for CASSLVPGGETQYF.

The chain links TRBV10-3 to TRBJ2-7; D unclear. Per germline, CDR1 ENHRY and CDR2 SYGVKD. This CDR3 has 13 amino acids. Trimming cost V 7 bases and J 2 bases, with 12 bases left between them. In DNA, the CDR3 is TGTGCCATCAAGAGCTCGGACGCCTACGAGCAGTACTTC. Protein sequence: CAIKSSDAYEQYF.

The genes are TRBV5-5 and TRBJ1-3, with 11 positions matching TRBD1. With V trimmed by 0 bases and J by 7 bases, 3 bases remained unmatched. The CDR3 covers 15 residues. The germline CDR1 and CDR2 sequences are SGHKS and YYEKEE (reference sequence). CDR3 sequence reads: CASSLAGDRGNTIYF. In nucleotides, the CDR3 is TGTGCCAGCAGCTTGGCGGGGGACAGGGGGAACACCATATATTTT.

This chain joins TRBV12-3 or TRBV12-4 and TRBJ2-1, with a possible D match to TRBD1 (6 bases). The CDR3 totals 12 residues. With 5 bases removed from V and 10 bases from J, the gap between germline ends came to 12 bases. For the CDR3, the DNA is TGTGCCAGCAGTCACAGGGTGGGAGAGCAGTTCTTC. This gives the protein CASSHRVGEQFF.

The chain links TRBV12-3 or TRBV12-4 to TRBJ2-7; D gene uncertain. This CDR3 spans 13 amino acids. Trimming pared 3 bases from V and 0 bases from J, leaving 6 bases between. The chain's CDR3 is CASSFLASYEQYF. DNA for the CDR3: TGTGCCAGCAGTTTTTTGGCCTCCTACGAGCAGTACTTC.

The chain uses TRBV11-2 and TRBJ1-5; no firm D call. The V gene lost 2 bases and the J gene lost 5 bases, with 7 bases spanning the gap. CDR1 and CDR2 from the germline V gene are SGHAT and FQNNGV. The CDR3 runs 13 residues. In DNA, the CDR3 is TGTGCCAGCAGCTTATCCTCGGATCAGCCCCAGCATTTT. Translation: CASSLSSDQPQHF.